The source of this T cell receptor beta chain is a study of T-cell memory formation after mild COVID-19. A remark on this clonotype: Its target is unknown.

Amplification by 5'RACE using constant-segment primers produced TCR alpha and TCR beta cDNA libraries that carried sample barcodes and UMIs. TCRdb independently ran MiXCR on the 5' RACE reads; one entry per CDR3 protein. The table records about 470,000 distinct CDR3 sequences, roughly 23% of them present only once. Study-level points and caveats: Among clones contracting day 15 to 85, CD4/CD8 was balanced, whereas later expanders leaned CD4+. The pre-infection memory compartment contained some responding clones, suggesting cross-reactive memory joined.

The sequence was collected from an adult woman who had mild COVID-19 (a few samples of this study predate the infection). Cell type and time point are not known. Sequenced material: PBMCs or a T cell subset sorted from them (not recorded which).

CDR3 nucleotides: TGCGCCAGCAGCTCATTTGCCATGGGAGGATTTAACTATGGCTACACCTTC. Protein sequence: CASSSFAMGGFNYGYTF. The J gene is TRBJ1-2, the V gene TRBV5-1, with D hard to call. The CDR3 spans 17 residues. V dropped 3 bases and J dropped 1 base, with 19 bases sitting between them. Germline V gene data show CDR1 as SGHRS and CDR2 as YFSETQ.